A single sample is the source of the 15 T cell receptor beta chains below, sequenced in a study of siplizumab effects on memory and regulatory T cells. Using immunoSEQ multiplex PCR, the repertoire was profiled, and TCRdb retains in-frame clones only, with some absent. This sample has tens of thousands of clones, with just over 95% found just once. Sequenced: naive CD8+ T cells sorted from blood. These receptors came from a human donor in good health.

V gene TRBV30 combines with J gene TRBJ2-3; TRBD2 matches at 10 bases. V lost 4 bases, J lost 1 base, and 2 bases stayed unmatched. CDR3 length: 14 residues. The V gene's germline CDR1 is GTSNPN and CDR2 SVGIG (reference sequence). CDR3 region: CAWTSGSRTDTQYF. The CDR3 bases are TGTGCCTGGACTAGCGGGAGTCGCACAGATACGCAGTATTTT.

The CDR3 here is CASGGLSYNEQFF. In DNA, the CDR3 is TGTGCCAGCGGGGGACTATCTTACAATGAGCAGTTCTTC. The chain combines TRBV27 with TRBJ2-1; 7 bases line up with TRBD2. Losses at the gene ends were 8 bases for V and 4 bases for J; bases not matched to a gene: 5. This CDR3 has 13 amino acids. CDR1 and CDR2 (germline): MNHEY, SMNVEV (reference sequence).

This chain joins TRBV4-3 and TRBJ2-1; TRBD2 aligns across 7 bases. Germline CDR1 and CDR2: LGHNA and YSLEER. The CDR3 runs to 17 residues. With 0 bases clipped from V and 5 bases from J, the junction kept 10 bases outside the gene matches. CDR3 amino acids: CASSQEEGREQNNEQFF. The DNA of the CDR3 is TGCGCCAGCAGCCAAGAGGAGGGGCGGGAGCAAAACAATGAGCAGTTCTTC.

A single count supports this clone. The rearrangement joins TRBV12-5 to TRBJ1-1; D may be TRBD1 (5 bases). This CDR3 contains 11 residues. Germline loops: CDR1 LGHNT, CDR2 FRNRAP. V lost 8 bases, J lost 4 bases, and 8 bases lay in between. In DNA, the CDR3 is TGTGCTAGTTGGGGGGTCACTGAAGCTTTCTTT. Amino acids: CASWGVTEAFF. Full variable domain (outside the CDR3, taken from reference TRBV12-5 and TRBJ1-1): DARVTQTPRHKVTEMGQEVTMRCQPILGHNTVFWYRQTMMQGLELLAYFRNRAPLDDSGMPKDRFSAEMPDATLATLKIQPSEPRDSAVYFCASWGVTEAFFGQGTRLTVV.

The chain links TRBV30 to TRBJ1-1; D call uncertain. Germline V gene data show CDR1 as GTSNPN and CDR2 as SVGIG (reference sequence). The CDR3 totals 13 residues. The V gene lost 3 bases and the J gene lost 4 bases, with 12 bases spanning the gap. CDR3 region: CAWRMKGSTEAFF. The CDR3 DNA reads TGTGCCTGGAGAATGAAGGGAAGCACTGAAGCTTTCTTT. Drawing the rest from reference TRBV30 and TRBJ1-1, the complete variable domain is SQTIHQWPATLVQPVGSPLSLECTVEGTSNPNLYWYRQAAGRGLQLLFYSVGIGQISSEVPQNLSASRPQDRQFILSSKKLLLSDSGFYLCAWRMKGSTEAFFGQGTRLTVV.

The V call is TRBV28, the J call TRBJ2-2; D is perhaps TRBD1 or TRBD2 (5 bases each). With 7 bases removed from V and 1 base from J, the gap between germline ends came to 22 bases. Germline V gene data show CDR1 as MDHEN and CDR2 as SYDVKM. CDR3 size: 18 residues. The CDR3: CASTSLGDRPKNTGELFF. CDR3 nucleotides: TGTGCCAGCACCAGTTTAGGGGACCGACCCAAGAACACCGGGGAGCTGTTTTTT. The whole variable domain, remainder taken from reference TRBV28 and TRBJ2-2, is DVKVTQSSRYLVKRTGEKVFLECVQDMDHENMFWYRQDPGLGLRLIYFSYDVKMKEKGDIPEGYSVSREKKERFSLILESASTNQTSMYLCASTSLGDRPKNTGELFFGEGSRLTVL.

V gene TRBV5-1 combines with J gene TRBJ1-3; maybe TRBD1 (5 bases). Trimming took 0 bases from V and 0 from J, leaving 13 bases between them. The CDR3 is 17 residues long. Germline V lookup: CDR1 SGHRS, CDR2 YFSETQ. The CDR3 DNA reads as TGCGCCAGCAGCTTGGCGCCGCGGACATACTCTGGAAACACCATATATTTT. Translating gives CASSLAPRTYSGNTIYF.

V and J are TRBV7-9 and TRBJ2-1; TRBD2 matches at 10 bases. The CDR3 is 17 residues long. V lost 5 bases and J lost 0; bases outside the gene matches: 7. CDR1 is SEHNR and CDR2 is FQNEAQ in the germline V gene (reference sequence). The CDR3 nucleotides are TGTGCCAGCAGCGGTGAATCTAGCGGGAGCTCCTACAATGAGCAGTTCTTC. Protein: CASSGESSGSSYNEQFF.

This chain links TRBV9 with TRBJ2-7; perhaps TRBD1 as D (5 bases). The length of the CDR3 is 14 residues. From germline, CDR1 is SGDLS and CDR2 YYNGEE. Between the trimmed V and J ends, which lost 0 bases and 5 bases, there was a span of 12 bases. The CDR3 loop reads CASSVVGEQDEQYF. The CDR3 DNA is TGTGCCAGCAGCGTAGTAGGGGAACAGGACGAGCAGTACTTC.

Notes on this clone: The junction shows a germline mismatch at one end, possibly a read error. The chain couples TRBV4-2 to TRBJ1-2, with D tentatively TRBD1 (6 bases). The CDR3 loop spans 15 amino acids. Germline V gene data show CDR1 as LGHNA and CDR2 as YNFKEQ. CDR3 amino acids: CASSQDIGGQYGYTF. In nucleotides, the CDR3 is TGTGCCAGCAGTCAAGATATTGGGGGGCAATATGGCTACACCTTC.

This chain links TRBV30 with TRBJ1-1; no reliable D call. CDR1 is GTSNPN, CDR2 SVGIG, per germline (reference sequence). The ends were cut back, 5 bases at V and 0 bases at J, with 7 bases in the middle. The CDR3 runs 12 residues. The CDR3 DNA sequence: TGTGCCTGGGCGGGGATGAACACTGAAGCTTTCTTT. It translates to CAWAGMNTEAFF.

The V gene is TRBV10-3, the J gene TRBJ1-2; perhaps TRBD1 as D (5 bases). This CDR3 has 14 amino acids. Trimming stripped 6 bases from V and 4 bases from J, with 15 bases between. Germline lookup yields CDR1 ENHRY and CDR2 SYGVKD. The CDR3 spells CAISPEDRGYGYTF. CDR3 DNA: TGTGCCATCAGCCCCGAAGACAGAGGCTATGGCTACACCTTC.

The chain couples TRBV7-6 to TRBJ2-3, with 12 nucleotides matching TRBD2. This CDR3 comprises 16 residues. The V gene's germline CDR1 is SGHVS and CDR2 FNYEAQ. V gave up 1 base and J gave up 5 bases; unmatched junction bases: 4. The CDR3 loop reads CASSLEPGLAGDTQYF. The CDR3 DNA reads as TGTGCCAGCAGCTTAGAGCCGGGACTAGCGGGAGATACGCAGTATTTT.

The chain is built from TRBV2 and TRBJ2-2; no clear D. CDR1 and CDR2 from the germline V gene are SNHLY and FYNNEI. Trimming left V 6 bases short and J 7 bases short, with 9 bases between. The CDR3 loop spans 12 amino acids. CDR3 DNA sequence: TGTGCCAGCAGACGAAGCGTCGGGGAGCTGTTTTTT. Amino acid sequence: CASRRSVGELFF.

The rearrangement links TRBV6-1 to TRBJ2-1; D remains ambiguous. CDR3 size: 16 residues. The germline CDR1 and CDR2 sequences are MNHNS and SASEGT. V gave up 2 bases and J gave up 3 bases, with 14 bases separating them. CDR3 in DNA: TGTGCCAGCAGTGAACTAGGTGACACAAGCTACAATGAGCAGTTCTTC. Protein: CASSELGDTSYNEQFF.